The 10 T cell receptor beta chains below come from one sample, sequenced in a study of beta chain features in type 1 diabetes. Overall study findings and caveats: When Type 1 diabetes patients were examined, their TCRB CDR3s proved moderately but significantly shorter in all four CD4+ subsets.

Expressed TCRB transcripts were sequenced because the entire RNA isolate underwent reverse transcription. This table comes from immunoSEQ multiplex PCR, and its TCRdb copy is limited to in-frame clones, with some not included. The data show about 740,000 clones, under 15% seen once. These receptors are not linked to any known antigen. The sample was naive CD4+ T cells from blood. The receptors come from a man between 18 and 35 years old with type 1 diabetes.

In its sample, this clone was seen a few times. CDR3 in amino acids: CASSVPAVNTEAFF. The CDR3 DNA reads TGTGCCAGCAGCGTCCCAGCAGTGAACACTGAAGCTTTCTTT. V usage is TRBV11-2 and J usage is TRBJ1-1; unclear D gene. CDR1 is SGHAT, CDR2 FQNNGV, per germline. V was pared by 5 bases and J by 0 bases, with 10 bases between. The CDR3 extends over 14 amino acids.

The chain joins TRBV27 to TRBJ1-2; the D gene is possibly TRBD1 (5 bases). Germline V gene data show CDR1 as MNHEY and CDR2 as SMNVEV (reference sequence). The V end was cut by 2 bases, the J end by 7 bases, with 11 bases between. The CDR3 is 13 residues long. The CDR3 region has the DNA TGTGCCAGCAGTTTACAGGGAAGTCTTGGCTACACCTTC. It specifies CASSLQGSLGYTF.

There are a few counts of this clone. This chain uses TRBV7-6 with TRBJ2-5, with D tentatively TRBD1 (6 bases). V lost 4 bases and J lost 4, with 16 bases in between. Germline values: CDR1 SGHVS, CDR2 FNYEAQ. CDR3 length: 15 residues. CDR3 sequence (DNA): TGTGCCAGCAGCTCTAATTCCGGGACACCAGAGACCCAGTACTTC. Translating it yields CASSSNSGTPETQYF.

There are a few counts of this clone. V is TRBV5-1 and J is TRBJ1-1, with unresolved D. The CDR3 consists of 13 residues. Deletions cut 2 bases from V and 0 bases from J, with 5 bases between. Germline lookup yields CDR1 SGHRS and CDR2 YFSETQ. The CDR3 DNA sequence: TGCGCCAGCAGCTTCGGGATGAACACTGAAGCTTTCTTT. This sequence encodes CASSFGMNTEAFF.

The V and J genes are TRBV5-1 and TRBJ1-1, with 7 bases identical to TRBD1. The V gene end was trimmed by 3 bases and the J gene end by 6 bases; junction bases not matched to a gene: 11. CDR1 SGHRS and CDR2 YFSETQ come from the germline V gene. The CDR3 extends over 15 amino acids. The CDR3: CASSSLLDRDAEAFF. The CDR3 coding sequence is TGCGCCAGCAGCTCCCTCCTCGACAGGGACGCTGAAGCTTTCTTT. The whole variable domain, filled in from reference TRBV5-1 and TRBJ1-1, reads KAGVTQTPRYLIKTRGQQVTLSCSPISGHRSVSWYQQTPGQGLQFLFEYFSETQRNKGNFPGRFSGRQFSNSRSEMNVSTLELGDSALYLCASSSLLDRDAEAFFGQGTRLTVV.

This clone was seen a few times. The chain uses TRBV5-1 and TRBJ1-2; TRBD1 might be the D (6 bases). The CDR3 totals 14 residues. Germline assignment: CDR1 SGHRS and CDR2 YFSETQ. With 2 bases removed from V and 2 bases from J, the gap between germline ends came to 10 bases. CDR3 DNA: TGCGCCAGCAGCTTTGGACAGATGAACTATGGCTACACCTTC. Protein: CASSFGQMNYGYTF.

This clone was counted a few times. This sequence joins TRBV30 and TRBJ1-4; TRBD1 matches 8 bases. The CDR3 loop spans 12 amino acids. The germline V gene encodes CDR1 GTSNPN and CDR2 SVGIG (reference sequence). V lost 4 bases to trimming and J lost 8 bases; unmatched junction nucleotides: 3. CDR3 sequence (DNA): TGTGCCTGGAAACAGGGGGGGGAAAAACTGTTTTTT. Translated, it gives CAWKQGGEKLFF. Full variable domain (outside the CDR3, taken from reference TRBV30 and TRBJ1-4): SQTIHQWPATLVQPVGSPLSLECTVEGTSNPNLYWYRQAAGRGLQLLFYSVGIGQISSEVPQNLSASRPQDRQFILSSKKLLLSDSGFYLCAWKQGGEKLFFGSGTQLSVL.

This chain joins TRBV6-5 and TRBJ2-5; D is possibly TRBD1 (5 bases). The CDR3 has 15 residues. V dropped 0 bases and J dropped 3 bases, with 11 bases sitting between them. The germline CDR1 and CDR2 sequences are MNHEY and SVGAGI. The CDR3 loop is CASSYSGAREETQYF. The CDR3 DNA is TGTGCCAGCAGTTACTCGGGCGCCAGGGAAGAGACCCAGTACTTC.

The rearrangement uses TRBV29-1 and TRBJ2-7; D is unresolved. V was clipped by 2 bases and J by 5 bases, with 19 bases between them. This CDR3 comprises 15 residues. The germline V gene has CDR1 SQVTM and CDR2 ANQGSEA. The CDR3 DNA sequence: TGCAGCGTTGAAAAGAAAGGCCATACTCCTCACGAGCAGTACTTC. It encodes CSVEKKGHTPHEQYF.

This chain connects TRBV10-3 to TRBJ2-4; TRBD1 agrees at 9 bases. The length of the CDR3 is 15 residues. From germline, CDR1 is ENHRY and CDR2 SYGVKD. V shed 0 bases and J 5 bases; nucleotides not matched to a gene: 2. The CDR3 DNA is TGTGCCATCAGTGAGTCGGGACAGGGACAAAACATTCAGTACTTC. This gives the protein CAISESGQGQNIQYF.